These 21 T cell receptor beta chains came from one sample sequenced in a study of identical twins. TCRdb redid the calling of the 5' RACE reads with MiXCR, one entry per CDR3 protein. The sample includes hundreds of thousands of distinct CDR3 sequences, more than 6.5% of them seen just once. These sequences were also reported in another study, on yellow fever vaccine responses in identical twins.

The sequenced material came from PBMCs. Receptors were obtained from a young woman in good health.

The rearrangement links TRBV7-8 to TRBJ2-1; the match to TRBD2 covers 10 bases. The J segment lost 2 bases and the V segment lost 3 bases, leaving 1 base of the junction unmatched. The V gene's germline CDR1 is SGHVS and CDR2 FQNEAQ. CDR3 size: 15 residues. The CDR3: CASSFGLAAYNEQFF. CDR3 in DNA: TGTGCCAGCAGCTTCGGACTAGCGGCCTACAATGAGCAGTTCTTC.

J is TRBJ2-1 and V is TRBV24-1; D may be TRBD1 (5 bases). The CDR3 consists of 15 residues. CDR1 and CDR2 (germline): KGHDR, SFDVKD. V dropped 5 bases and J dropped 1 base, with 11 bases sitting between them. CDR3 loop: CATSGGQDSYNEQFF. DNA for the CDR3: TGTGCCACCAGTGGGGGCCAGGATTCCTACAATGAGCAGTTCTTC.

This clonotype has a handful of counts. This sequence joins TRBV6-1 and TRBJ1-1; D remains ambiguous. The V gene lost 0 bases and the J gene lost 0 bases, with 8 bases spanning the gap. CDR1 and CDR2 from the germline V gene are MNHNS and SASEGT. The CDR3 runs 15 residues. The CDR3 nucleotides read TGTGCCAGCAGTGAAGCGGAGGGAATGAACACTGAAGCTTTCTTT. Amino acid sequence: CASSEAEGMNTEAFF.

This clonotype was detected ten times or more. The chain is built from TRBV15 and TRBJ2-7; perhaps TRBD2 as D (5 bases). The germline CDR1 and CDR2 sequences are LNHNV and YYDKDF (reference sequence). V lost 4 bases, J lost 7 bases, and 11 bases lay in between. CDR3 length: 12 amino acids. The CDR3 DNA is TGTGCCACCAGCAAAGGACCGGGGGAGCAGTACTTC. It encodes CATSKGPGEQYF. The full variable domain, rest sourced from reference TRBV15 and TRBJ2-7, is DAMVIQNPRYQVTQFGKPVTLSCSQTLNHNVMYWYQQKSSQAPKLLFHYYDKDFNNEADTPDNFQSRRPNTSFCFLDIRSPGLGDTAMYLCATSKGPGEQYFGPGTRLTVT.

This clonotype came up a few times. J is TRBJ2-4 and V is TRBV24-1, with 7 bases lining up with TRBD2. The germline CDR1 and CDR2 sequences are KGHDR and SFDVKD. The CDR3 totals 15 residues. V dropped 5 bases and J dropped 1; count of bases not matched to a gene: 4. The CDR3 DNA is TGTGCCACCAGTGGGCTAGCGGCTGCCAAAAACATTCAGTACTTC. Its protein is CATSGLAAAKNIQYF.

This clonotype was detected many times. The chain uses TRBV20-1 and TRBJ2-5; D possibly corresponds to TRBD2 (6 bases). The V gene's germline CDR1 is DFQATT and CDR2 SNEGSKA (reference sequence). V gave up 5 bases and J gave up 2 bases, with 12 bases separating them. The CDR3 extends over 13 amino acids. The CDR3 DNA follows: TGCAGTGCTGTCAGACTAGTACAAGAGACCCAGTACTTC. Translation gives CSAVRLVQETQYF.

This clonotype was seen a handful of times. The chain has TRBV6-2 or TRBV6-3 and TRBJ2-1; the match to TRBD2 covers 11 bases. Per germline, CDR1 MNHEY and CDR2 SVGEGT. The CDR3 runs 16 residues. J lost 4 bases, V lost 0 bases, and 2 bases had no gene match. The CDR3 bases are TGTGCCAGCAGTTACTCGGCTAGCGGGGGGTACAATGAGCAGTTCTTC. It codes for CASSYSASGGYNEQFF.

Note on this clonotype: A read error may produce the germline difference seen at one junction end. The chain carries TRBV3-1 and TRBJ2-3, with D unresolved. From germline, CDR1 is LGHDT and CDR2 YNNKEL (reference sequence). The CDR3 runs to 15 residues. CDR3 DNA sequence: TGTGCCACCAGCCAAGATGACCCTTGCACACATACGCAGTATTTT. Translation: CATSQDDPCTHTQYF.

The DNA for the CDR3 is TGCAGTGCTGGGGGACTAGCGGGAGCAGCGGATGAGCAGTTCTTC. It yields the protein CSAGGLAGAADEQFF. This rearrangement joins TRBV20-1 to TRBJ2-1; 14 nucleotides agree with TRBD2. Germline lookup yields CDR1 DFQATT and CDR2 SNEGSKA (reference sequence). This CDR3 is 15 amino acids long. V gave up 5 bases and J gave up 8 bases; unmatched junction bases: 8.

This clonotype was recorded at least ten times. In nucleotides, the CDR3 is TGTGCCAGCAGTGCGCCCGGGGAGCTGTTTTTT. It is translated as CASSAPGELFF. V and J are TRBV6-2 or TRBV6-3 and TRBJ2-2; D is unclear. The CDR3 has 11 residues. Trimming removed 5 bases at V and 6 bases at J, with 4 bases between. Germline V lookup: CDR1 MNHEY, CDR2 SVGEGT.

This clonotype was seen ten or more times. V is TRBV3-1 and J is TRBJ1-2; possibly TRBD1 for D (6 bases). Trimming took off 8 bases at V and 6 bases at J, with 13 bases between the two ends. Germline V gene data show CDR1 as LGHDT and CDR2 as YNNKEL (reference sequence). This CDR3 is built from 12 residues. CDR3: CASRAGANGYTF. DNA of the CDR3: TGTGCCAGCCGGGCAGGGGCTAATGGCTACACCTTC.

This clonotype was counted only a few times. The V call is TRBV5-6, the J call TRBJ2-1; D is tentatively TRBD1 or TRBD2 (5 bases each). The CDR3 sequence is 14 residues long. Trimming removed 0 bases at V and 8 bases at J, with 12 bases between. Germline V lookup: CDR1 SGHDT, CDR2 YYEEEE. The CDR3 bases are TGTGCCAGCAGCTTGGCGGAAGGGACCCATGAGCAGTTCTTC. Its translation: CASSLAEGTHEQFF.

This rearrangement joins TRBV12-3 or TRBV12-4 to TRBJ2-3; D possibly corresponds to TRBD2 (5 bases). Deletions cut 7 bases from V and 1 base from J, with 9 bases between. The length of the CDR3 is 13 residues. The CDR3 DNA follows: TGTGCCAGCATCCTCGGGGGCACAGATACGCAGTATTTT. Translated: CASILGGTDTQYF.

This rearrangement joins TRBV7-2 to TRBJ2-2, with D hard to call. CDR3 size: 15 residues. Trimming stripped 6 bases from V and 1 base from J, with 12 bases between. Germline CDR1 and CDR2: SGHTA and FQGNSA. The CDR3 spells CASSSDVRNTGELFF. The CDR3 DNA follows: TGTGCCAGCAGTTCAGACGTGCGGAACACCGGGGAGCTGTTTTTT.

The table lists this clonotype with a few counts. This sequence joins TRBV5-6 and TRBJ2-1; D is possibly TRBD2 (6 bases). The V gene lost 0 bases and the J gene lost 5 bases, with 12 bases spanning the gap. The CDR3 is 15 residues long. The germline V gene has CDR1 SGHDT and CDR2 YYEEEE. CDR3 DNA sequence: TGTGCCAGCAGCTTGGCGGGGCGGGAAAACAATGAGCAGTTCTTC. It specifies CASSLAGRENNEQFF.

At least ten counts were recorded for this clonotype. V is TRBV27 and J is TRBJ1-2, with 7 bases aligning to TRBD1. The germline V gene encodes CDR1 MNHEY and CDR2 SMNVEV (reference sequence). The length of the CDR3 is 14 residues. The junction had 5 bases not matched to a gene; V was cut back by 3 bases and J by 4 bases. The CDR3 sequence: CASSLRQGSYGYTF. DNA of the CDR3: TGTGCCAGCAGTTTGAGACAGGGCTCCTATGGCTACACCTTC.

The rearrangement links TRBV27 to TRBJ2-1; no firm D call. This CDR3 has 14 amino acids. Germline V gene lookup returns CDR1 MNHEY and CDR2 SMNVEV (reference sequence). V lost 4 bases and J lost 8, with 15 bases in between. The CDR3 here is CASSSSRVFDEQFF. CDR3 coding DNA: TGTGCCAGCAGTTCCAGCAGAGTGTTTGATGAGCAGTTCTTC.

The chain combines TRBV27 with TRBJ1-5; TRBD1 matches 10 bases. The CDR3 is 14 residues long. Germline V gives CDR1 MNHEY, CDR2 SMNVEV (reference sequence). The V gene end was trimmed by 5 bases and the J gene end by 6 bases; junction bases not matched to a gene: 4. CDR3 DNA: TGTGCCAGCAGTCCTCGGACAGGGGGTCAGCCCCAGCATTTT. Translated, it gives CASSPRTGGQPQHF.

This clonotype was found many times. The V gene is TRBV3-1, the J gene TRBJ2-7, with 7 positions matching TRBD1. J lost 3 bases, V lost 6 bases, and 5 bases had no gene match. Germline V gene lookup returns CDR1 LGHDT and CDR2 YNNKEL (reference sequence). There are 13 residues in the CDR3. The CDR3 reads CASRRTGDYEQYF. The CDR3 region has the DNA TGTGCCAGCAGACGGACAGGAGACTACGAGCAGTACTTC.

The chain employs TRBV5-1 and TRBJ2-5; the D gene could be TRBD1 or TRBD2 (5 bases each). This CDR3 has 14 amino acids. The germline V gene has CDR1 SGHRS and CDR2 YFSETQ. Between the trimmed V and J ends, which lost 4 bases and 1 base, there was a span of 11 bases. This chain's CDR3 is CASSVSGPQETQYF. The CDR3 DNA follows: TGCGCCAGCAGCGTATCGGGACCCCAAGAGACCCAGTACTTC.

This clonotype was observed at least ten times. The chain uses TRBV5-6 and TRBJ2-1; maybe TRBD1 (5 bases). CDR3 length: 15 amino acids. Per germline, CDR1 SGHDT and CDR2 YYEEEE. V was clipped by 2 bases and J by 4 bases, with 13 bases between them. The CDR3 spells CASSFNQGTYNEQFF. As DNA, the CDR3 is TGTGCCAGCAGCTTCAATCAGGGTACTTACAATGAGCAGTTCTTC.